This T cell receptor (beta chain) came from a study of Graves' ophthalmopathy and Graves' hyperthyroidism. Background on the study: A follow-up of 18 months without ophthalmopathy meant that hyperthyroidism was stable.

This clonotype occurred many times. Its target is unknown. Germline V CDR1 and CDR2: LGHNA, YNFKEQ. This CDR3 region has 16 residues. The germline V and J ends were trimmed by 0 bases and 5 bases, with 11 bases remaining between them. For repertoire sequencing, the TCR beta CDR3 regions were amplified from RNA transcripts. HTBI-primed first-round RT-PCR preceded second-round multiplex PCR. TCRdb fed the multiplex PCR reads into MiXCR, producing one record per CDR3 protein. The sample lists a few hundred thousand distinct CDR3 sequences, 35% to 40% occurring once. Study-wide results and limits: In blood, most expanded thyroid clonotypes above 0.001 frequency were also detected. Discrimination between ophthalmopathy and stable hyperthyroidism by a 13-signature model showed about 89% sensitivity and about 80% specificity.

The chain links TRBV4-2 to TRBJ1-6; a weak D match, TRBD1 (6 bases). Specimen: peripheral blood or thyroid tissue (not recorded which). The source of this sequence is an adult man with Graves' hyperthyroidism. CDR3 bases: TGTGCCAGCAGCCAAGAGGGGGCGTTTGATAATTCACCCCTCCACTTT. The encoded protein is CASSQEGAFDNSPLHF.